A single T cell receptor beta chain is shown here with its context. Its antigen remains unknown. These data are taken from a study of T cells after yellow fever vaccination. Study-wide points: At 95% to 98% for CD4 and almost 90% for CD8, most primary-vaccination clones showed up again after the booster.

The CDR3 spans 14 residues. Trimming cost V 4 bases and J 1 base, with 7 bases left between them. Germline CDR1 MNHNS, CDR2 SASEGT. MiXCR, applied by TCRdb to the 5' RACE reads, yields one record per CDR3 protein. This sample has about 350,000 distinct CDR3 sequences; roughly 11% occur once, and the top ten carry roughly 18%. The specimen was PBMCs, collected on the day of the first yellow fever vaccination. The clonotype comes from a man aged 18-30 years who received the YFV17D yellow fever vaccine. This rearrangement joins TRBV6-1 to TRBJ2-2, with a possible D match to TRBD1 (6 bases). The CDR3 bases are TGTGCCAGCAGTGTCAGGGGGAACACCGGGGAGCTGTTTTTT. This encodes CASSVRGNTGELFF.